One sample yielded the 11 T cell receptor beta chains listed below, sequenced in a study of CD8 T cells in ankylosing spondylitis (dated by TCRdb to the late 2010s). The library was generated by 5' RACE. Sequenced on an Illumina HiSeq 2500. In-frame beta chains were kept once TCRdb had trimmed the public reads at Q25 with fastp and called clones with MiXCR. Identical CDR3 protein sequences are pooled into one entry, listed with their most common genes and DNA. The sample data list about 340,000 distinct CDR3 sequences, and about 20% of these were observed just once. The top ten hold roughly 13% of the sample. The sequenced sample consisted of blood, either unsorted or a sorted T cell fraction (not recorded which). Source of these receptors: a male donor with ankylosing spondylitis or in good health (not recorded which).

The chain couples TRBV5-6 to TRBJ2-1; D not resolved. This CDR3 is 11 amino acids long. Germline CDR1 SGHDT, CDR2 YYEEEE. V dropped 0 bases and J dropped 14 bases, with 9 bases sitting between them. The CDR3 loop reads CASSLGSREFF. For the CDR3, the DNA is TGTGCCAGCAGCTTGGGGTCTAGAGAGTTCTTC.

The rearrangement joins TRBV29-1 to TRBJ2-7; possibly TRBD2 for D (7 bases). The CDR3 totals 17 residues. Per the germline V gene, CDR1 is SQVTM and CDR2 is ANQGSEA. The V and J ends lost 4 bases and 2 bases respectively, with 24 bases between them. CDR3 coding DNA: TGCAGCGTTGTGTTAAGGAGGGGGGGCTCGCCGACCTACGAGCAGTACTTC. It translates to CSVVLRRGGSPTYEQYF.

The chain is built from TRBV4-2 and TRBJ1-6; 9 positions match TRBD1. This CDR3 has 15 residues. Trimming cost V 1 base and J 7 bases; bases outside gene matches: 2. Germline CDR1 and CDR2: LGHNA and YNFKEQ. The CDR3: CASSQAGTGNSPLHF. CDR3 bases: TGTGCCAGCAGCCAAGCCGGGACAGGGAATTCACCCCTCCACTTT.

CDR3 nucleotide sequence: TGTGCCAGCAGTCAGACAGGGTGGAACGGGGAGCTGTTTTTT. Residues: CASSQTGWNGELFF. The chain carries TRBV12-3 or TRBV12-4 and TRBJ2-2, with 7 bases identical to TRBD1. Losses at the gene ends were 5 bases for V and 7 bases for J; bases not matched to a gene: 7. The CDR3 is 14 residues long.

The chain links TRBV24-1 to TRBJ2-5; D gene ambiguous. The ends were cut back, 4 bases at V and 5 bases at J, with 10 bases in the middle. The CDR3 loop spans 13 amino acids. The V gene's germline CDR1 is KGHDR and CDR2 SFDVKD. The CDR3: CATSDTTWETQYF. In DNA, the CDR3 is TGTGCCACCAGTGACACCACCTGGGAGACCCAGTACTTC.

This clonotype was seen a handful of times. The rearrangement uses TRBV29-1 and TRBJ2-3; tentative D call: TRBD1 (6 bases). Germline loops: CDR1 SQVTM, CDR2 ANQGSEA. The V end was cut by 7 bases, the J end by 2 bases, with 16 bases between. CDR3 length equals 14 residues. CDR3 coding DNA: TGCAGCGGACTGAAAGGGGGTCTCACAGATACGCAGTATTTT. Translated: CSGLKGGLTDTQYF.

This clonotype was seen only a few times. In nucleotides, the CDR3 is TGTGCCAGCAGTTACTTGATCGGGACCGGGGAGCTGTTTTTT. This gives the protein CASSYLIGTGELFF. This sequence joins TRBV6-5 and TRBJ2-2; D remains ambiguous. The germline CDR1 and CDR2 sequences are MNHEY and SVGAGI. This CDR3 is built from 14 residues. V lost 1 base, J lost 5 bases, and 8 bases lay in between.

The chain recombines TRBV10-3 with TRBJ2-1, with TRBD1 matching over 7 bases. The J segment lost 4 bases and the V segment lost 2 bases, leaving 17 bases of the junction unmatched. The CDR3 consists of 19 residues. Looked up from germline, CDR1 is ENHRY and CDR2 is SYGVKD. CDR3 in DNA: TGTGCCATCAGTGAGATGGGTTCTACGGGACAGATACCTTACAATGAGCAGTTCTTC. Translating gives CAISEMGSTGQIPYNEQFF.

CDR3 DNA: TGTGCCAGCAGTACCCAAACCGGGACTAGCGTCTGGGAGACCCAGTACTTC. As protein: CASSTQTGTSVWETQYF. The V and J genes are TRBV28 and TRBJ2-5; 10 bases are shared with TRBD2. CDR1 MDHEN and CDR2 SYDVKM come from the germline V gene. The CDR3 consists of 17 residues. The junction had 14 bases not matched to a gene; V was cut back by 5 bases and J by 5 bases.

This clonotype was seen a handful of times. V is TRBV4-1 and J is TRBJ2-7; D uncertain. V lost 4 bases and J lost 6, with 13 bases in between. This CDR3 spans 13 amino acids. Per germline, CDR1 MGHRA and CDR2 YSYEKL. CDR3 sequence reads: CASSLGQTSEQYF. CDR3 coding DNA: TGCGCCAGCAGCCTGGGCCAGACAAGCGAGCAGTACTTC.

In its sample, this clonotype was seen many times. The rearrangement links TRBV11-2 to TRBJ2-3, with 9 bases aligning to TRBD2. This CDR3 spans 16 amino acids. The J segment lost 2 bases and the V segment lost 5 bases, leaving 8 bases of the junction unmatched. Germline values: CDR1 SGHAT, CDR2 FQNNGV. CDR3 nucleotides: TGTGCCAGCAGCCCCGGGGAGCGGGGGGCCACAGATACGCAGTATTTT. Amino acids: CASSPGERGATDTQYF.